The T cell receptor (beta chain) described here comes from a study of blood T cell repertoires in COVID-19. Germline assignment: CDR1 MNHNY and CDR2 SVGAGI (reference sequence). V was pared by 6 bases and J by 6 bases, with 11 bases of the junction left unmatched. This CDR3 has 15 amino acids. Original data processing: Reference gene primer amplification gave nucleated cell count estimates. The data were produced by immunoSEQ multiplex PCR, yet TCRdb's version contains in-frame clones alone and is incomplete. V, J and clone size are taken as reported in that table, and D and trimming were inferred from the DNA itself. Of tens of thousands of clones in the sample, around 78% were seen once.

The rearrangement links TRBV6-6 to TRBJ2-7; the match to TRBD2 covers 10 bases. The TCR sequence derives from an elderly woman with acute or convalescent COVID-19. The sequencing sample was made of peripheral blood. The CDR3 bases are TGTGCCAGCAGCCAAACTAGCGGGATCCTCCTCGAGCAGTACTTC. Amino acid sequence: CASSQTSGILLEQYF.